These T cell receptor beta chains were read from a single sample in a study of blood T cell repertoires in COVID-19. TCRdb's copy holds only in-frame clones and misses some; the assay was immunoSEQ multiplex PCR. The repertoire consists of about 56,000 clones, with 89% occurring once and the leading ten covering roughly 43%. The sequencing sample was made of peripheral blood. All receptors come from a woman aged 55-69 years with COVID-19, enrolled during active disease. The CDR3 runs from the conserved cysteine through the conserved F or W. D genes are given only for firm matches.

J	V	D	CDR3
TRBJ2-1	TRBV3-1/TRBV3-2	TRBD1	CASSQGTGGSYNEQFF
TRBJ1-1	TRBV5-1	NA	CASSLEGAGAQLAFF
TRBJ1-4	TRBV12-3/TRBV12-4	NA	CASRDGASEKLFF
TRBJ2-7	TRBV7-9	NA	CASSLARFSDEQYF
TRBJ2-7	TRBV5-4	TRBD2	CASSSSLADYYEQYF
TRBJ2-5	TRBV9	TRBD1	CASSEGGRETQYF
TRBJ2-1	TRBV7-2	NA	CASSLESAGKQFF
TRBJ1-2	TRBV5-8	TRBD1	CASSFATGYYGYTF
TRBJ2-5	TRBV7-9	NA	CASSLGGQSRTQYF
TRBJ1-6	TRBV5-1	TRBD1	CASSQIPGQGSSPLHF
TRBJ2-5	TRBV2	NA	CASSESETQYF
TRBJ1-1	TRBV23-1	TRBD1	CASSQSGRGPTGNTEAFF
TRBJ2-5	TRBV5-1	NA	CASGNRDAMETQYF
TRBJ2-7	TRBV6-5	NA	CASSYSLLSSYEQYF
TRBJ2-7	TRBV2	TRBD1	CASSPPGQGYEQYF
TRBJ1-4	TRBV2	TRBD1	CASSQQGAGEKLFF
TRBJ1-1	TRBV5-4	TRBD1	CASSVPGGNEAFF
TRBJ1-2	TRBV9	NA	CASTSGEGLYGYTF
TRBJ2-3	TRBV9	NA	CASSVQGDTQYF
TRBJ2-5	TRBV7-2	TRBD1	CASSLAWGQAIGVEQETQYF
TRBJ2-2	TRBV28	TRBD2	CASSSRGRGGELFF
TRBJ2-5	TRBV27	NA	CASSNRVDETQYF
TRBJ2-5	TRBV9	NA	CASSVGGGQETQYF
TRBJ2-1	TRBV30	TRBD2	CACPTPSGSYNEQFF
TRBJ2-4	TRBV14	TRBD2	CASSPRTSGIQYF
TRBJ1-4	TRBV12-3/TRBV12-4	TRBD1	CASGDRGDEKLFF
TRBJ1-1	TRBV6-2/TRBV6-3	NA	CASSTRQYAEAFF
TRBJ1-3	TRBV27	NA	CASSYRSGNTIYF
TRBJ1-5	TRBV15	NA	CATSRDTLGRPQHF